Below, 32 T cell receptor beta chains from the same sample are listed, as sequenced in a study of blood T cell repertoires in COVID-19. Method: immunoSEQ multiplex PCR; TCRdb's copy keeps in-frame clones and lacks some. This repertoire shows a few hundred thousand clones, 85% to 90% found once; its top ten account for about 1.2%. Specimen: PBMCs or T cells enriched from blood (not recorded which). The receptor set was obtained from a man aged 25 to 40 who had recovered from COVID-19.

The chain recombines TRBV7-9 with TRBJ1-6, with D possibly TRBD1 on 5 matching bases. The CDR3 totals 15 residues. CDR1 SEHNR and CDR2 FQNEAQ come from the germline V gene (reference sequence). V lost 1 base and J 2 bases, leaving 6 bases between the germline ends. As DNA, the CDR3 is TGTGCCAGCAGCTTAGAGGGGACCTATAATTCACCCCTCCACTTT. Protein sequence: CASSLEGTYNSPLHF.

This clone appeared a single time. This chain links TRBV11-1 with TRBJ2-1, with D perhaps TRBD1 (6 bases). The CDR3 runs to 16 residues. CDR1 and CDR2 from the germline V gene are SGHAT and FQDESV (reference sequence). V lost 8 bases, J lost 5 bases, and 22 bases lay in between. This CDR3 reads CASGTRALKGHNEQFF. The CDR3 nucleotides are TGTGCCAGCGGGACAAGGGCTCTCAAAGGGCACAATGAGCAGTTCTTC.

The CDR3 sequence is CASSYLARATGELFF. Written as DNA, the CDR3 is TGTGCCAGCAGTTACTTGGCCAGGGCTACCGGGGAGCTGTTTTTT. V gene TRBV6-5 combines with J gene TRBJ2-2; tentative D call: TRBD1 (5 bases). This CDR3 is built from 15 residues. V gave up 1 base and J gave up 5 bases, with 11 bases separating them. Germline assignment: CDR1 MNHEY and CDR2 SVGAGI.

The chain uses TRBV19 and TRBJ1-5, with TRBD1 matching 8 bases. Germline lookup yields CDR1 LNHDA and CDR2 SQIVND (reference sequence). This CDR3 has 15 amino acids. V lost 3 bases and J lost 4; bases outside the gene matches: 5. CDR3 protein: CASSIWTGQNQPQHF. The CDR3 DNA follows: TGTGCCAGTAGTATTTGGACAGGGCAAAATCAGCCCCAGCATTTT.

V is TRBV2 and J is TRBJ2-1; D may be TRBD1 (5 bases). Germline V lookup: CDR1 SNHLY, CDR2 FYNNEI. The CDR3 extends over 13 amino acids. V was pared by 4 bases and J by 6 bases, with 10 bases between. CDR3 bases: TGTGCCAGCAGTGTAGCCAGGGTCAATGAGCAGTTCTTC. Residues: CASSVARVNEQFF.

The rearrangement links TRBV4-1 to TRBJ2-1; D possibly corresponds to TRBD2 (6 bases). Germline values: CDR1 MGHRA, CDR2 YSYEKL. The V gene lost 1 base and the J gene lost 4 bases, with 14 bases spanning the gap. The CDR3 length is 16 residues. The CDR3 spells CASSQVGGRPYNEQFF. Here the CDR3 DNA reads TGCGCCAGCAGCCAAGTAGGAGGGAGGCCTTACAATGAGCAGTTCTTC.

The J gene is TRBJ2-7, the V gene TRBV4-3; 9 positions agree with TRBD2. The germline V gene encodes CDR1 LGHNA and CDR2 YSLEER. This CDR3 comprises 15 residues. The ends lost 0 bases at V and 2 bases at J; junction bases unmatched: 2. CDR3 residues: CASSQDAGGPYEQYF. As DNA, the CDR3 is TGCGCCAGCAGCCAAGATGCGGGAGGGCCCTACGAGCAGTACTTC.

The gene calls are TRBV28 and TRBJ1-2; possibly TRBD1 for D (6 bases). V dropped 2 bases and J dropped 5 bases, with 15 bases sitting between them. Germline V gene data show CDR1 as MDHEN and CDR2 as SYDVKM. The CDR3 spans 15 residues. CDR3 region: CASSLRWAGAYGYTF. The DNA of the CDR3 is TGTGCCAGCAGTTTAAGGTGGGCAGGGGCGTATGGCTACACCTTC.

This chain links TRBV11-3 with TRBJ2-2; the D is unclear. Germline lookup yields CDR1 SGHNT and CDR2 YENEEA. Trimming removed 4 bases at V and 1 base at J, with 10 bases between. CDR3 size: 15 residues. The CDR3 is CASSSETLNTGELFF. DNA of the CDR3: TGTGCCAGCAGCTCGGAGACCCTGAACACCGGGGAGCTGTTTTTT.

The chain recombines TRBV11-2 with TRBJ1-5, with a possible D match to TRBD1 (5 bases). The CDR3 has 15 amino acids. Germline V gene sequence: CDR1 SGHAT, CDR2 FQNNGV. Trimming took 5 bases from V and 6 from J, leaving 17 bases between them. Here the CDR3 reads CASSKTTPGFQPQHF. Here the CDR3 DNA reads TGTGCCAGCAGCAAAACCACCCCAGGGTTTCAGCCCCAGCATTTT.

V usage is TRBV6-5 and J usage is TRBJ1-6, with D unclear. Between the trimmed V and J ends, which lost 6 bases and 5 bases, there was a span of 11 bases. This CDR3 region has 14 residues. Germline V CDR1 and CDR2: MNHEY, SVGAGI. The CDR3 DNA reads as TGTGCCAGCAGGACCAGCGGAGATAATTCACCCCTCCACTTT. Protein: CASRTSGDNSPLHF.

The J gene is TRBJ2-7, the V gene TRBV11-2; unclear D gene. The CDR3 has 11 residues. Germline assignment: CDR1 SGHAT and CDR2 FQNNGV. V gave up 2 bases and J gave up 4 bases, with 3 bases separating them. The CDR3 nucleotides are TGTGCCAGCAGCTTAACATACGAGCAGTACTTC. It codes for CASSLTYEQYF.

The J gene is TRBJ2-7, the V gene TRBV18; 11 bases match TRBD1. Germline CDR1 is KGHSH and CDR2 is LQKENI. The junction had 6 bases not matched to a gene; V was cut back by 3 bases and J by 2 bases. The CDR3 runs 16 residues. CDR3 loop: CASSPIAGQGAYEQYF. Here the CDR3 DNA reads TGTGCCAGCTCACCTATAGCGGGACAGGGGGCCTACGAGCAGTACTTC.

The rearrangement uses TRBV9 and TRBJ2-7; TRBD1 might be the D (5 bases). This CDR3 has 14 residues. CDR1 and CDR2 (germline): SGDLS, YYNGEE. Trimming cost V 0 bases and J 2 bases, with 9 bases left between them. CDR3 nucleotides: TGTGCCAGCAGCGTAGGGGGCGCTCCCTACGAGCAGTACTTC. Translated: CASSVGGAPYEQYF.

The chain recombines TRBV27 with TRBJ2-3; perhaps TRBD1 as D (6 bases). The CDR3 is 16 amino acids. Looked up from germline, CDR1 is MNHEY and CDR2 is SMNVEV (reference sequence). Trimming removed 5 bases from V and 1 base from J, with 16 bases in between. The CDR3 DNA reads TGTGCCAGCAGTCTCACTAGGGGGATTGGCACAGATACGCAGTATTTT. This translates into CASSLTRGIGTDTQYF.

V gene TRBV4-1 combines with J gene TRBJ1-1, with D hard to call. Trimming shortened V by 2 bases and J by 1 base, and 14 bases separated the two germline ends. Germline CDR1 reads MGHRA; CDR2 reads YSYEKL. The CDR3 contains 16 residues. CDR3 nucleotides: TGCGCCAGCAGCCAATTTGGAGAGATAACGAACACTGAAGCTTTCTTT. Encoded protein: CASSQFGEITNTEAFF.

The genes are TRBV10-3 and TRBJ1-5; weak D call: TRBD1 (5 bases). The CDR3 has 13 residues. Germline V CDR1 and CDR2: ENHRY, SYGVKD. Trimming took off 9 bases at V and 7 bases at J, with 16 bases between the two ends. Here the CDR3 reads CAIEAGHGQPQHF. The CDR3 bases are TGTGCCATTGAGGCAGGGCATGGACAGCCCCAGCATTTT.

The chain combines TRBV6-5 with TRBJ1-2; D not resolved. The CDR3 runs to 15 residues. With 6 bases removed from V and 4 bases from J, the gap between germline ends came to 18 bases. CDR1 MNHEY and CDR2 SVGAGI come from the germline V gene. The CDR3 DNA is TGTGCCAGCAGCCCAAACGGGAAGGGAGTCTATGGCTACACCTTC. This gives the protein CASSPNGKGVYGYTF.

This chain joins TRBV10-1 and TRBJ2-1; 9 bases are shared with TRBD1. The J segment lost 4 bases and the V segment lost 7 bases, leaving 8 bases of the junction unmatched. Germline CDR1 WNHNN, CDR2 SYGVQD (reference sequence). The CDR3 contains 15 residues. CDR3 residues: CASNPNRGRYNEQFF. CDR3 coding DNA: TGCGCCAGCAACCCAAACAGGGGGCGGTACAATGAGCAGTTCTTC.

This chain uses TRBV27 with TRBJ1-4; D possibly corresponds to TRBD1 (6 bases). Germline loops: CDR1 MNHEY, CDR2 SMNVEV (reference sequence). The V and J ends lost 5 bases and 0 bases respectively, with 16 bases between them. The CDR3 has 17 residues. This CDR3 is CASSAQWGRATNEKLFF. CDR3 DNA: TGTGCCAGCAGTGCGCAGTGGGGGCGGGCAACTAATGAAAAACTGTTTTTT.

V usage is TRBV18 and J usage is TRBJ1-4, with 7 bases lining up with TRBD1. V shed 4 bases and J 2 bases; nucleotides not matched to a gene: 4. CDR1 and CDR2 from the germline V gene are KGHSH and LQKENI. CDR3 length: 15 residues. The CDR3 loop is CASSQDRATNEKLFF. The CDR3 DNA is TGTGCCAGCTCACAAGACAGGGCGACTAATGAAAAACTGTTTTTT.

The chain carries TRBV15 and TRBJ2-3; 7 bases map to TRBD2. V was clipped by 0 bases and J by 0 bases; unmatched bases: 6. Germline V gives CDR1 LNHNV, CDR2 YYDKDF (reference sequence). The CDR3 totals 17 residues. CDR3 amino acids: CATSRDATSTSTDTQYF. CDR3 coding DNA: TGTGCCACCAGCAGAGACGCGACTAGCACTAGCACAGATACGCAGTATTTT.

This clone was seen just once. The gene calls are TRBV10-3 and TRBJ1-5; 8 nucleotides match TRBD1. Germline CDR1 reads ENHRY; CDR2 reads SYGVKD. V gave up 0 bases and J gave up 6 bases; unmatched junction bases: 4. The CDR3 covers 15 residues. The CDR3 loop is CAISESTGASQPQHF. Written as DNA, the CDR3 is TGTGCCATCAGTGAGTCGACAGGGGCGAGTCAGCCCCAGCATTTT.

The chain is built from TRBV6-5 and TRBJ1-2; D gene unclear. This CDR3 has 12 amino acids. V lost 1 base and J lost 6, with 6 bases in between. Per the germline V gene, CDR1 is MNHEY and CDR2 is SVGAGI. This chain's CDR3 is CASSYYRDGYTF. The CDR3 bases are TGTGCCAGCAGTTACTATCGGGATGGCTACACCTTC.

This CDR3 reads CASSERAGTDTQYF. For the CDR3, the DNA is TGCGCCAGCAGCGAGAGGGCGGGGACAGATACGCAGTATTTT. J is TRBJ2-3 and V is TRBV5-1; possible D gene TRBD2, 6 bases. CDR1 and CDR2 (germline): SGHRS, YFSETQ. The CDR3 length is 14 residues. Trimming cost V 4 bases and J 3 bases, with 12 bases left between them.

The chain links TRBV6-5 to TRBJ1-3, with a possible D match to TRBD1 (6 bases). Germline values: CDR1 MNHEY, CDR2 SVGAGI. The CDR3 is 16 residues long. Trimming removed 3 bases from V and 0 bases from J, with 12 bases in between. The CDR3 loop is CASSYKGDYSGNTIYF. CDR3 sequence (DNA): TGTGCCAGCAGTTATAAGGGGGACTACTCTGGAAACACCATATATTTT.

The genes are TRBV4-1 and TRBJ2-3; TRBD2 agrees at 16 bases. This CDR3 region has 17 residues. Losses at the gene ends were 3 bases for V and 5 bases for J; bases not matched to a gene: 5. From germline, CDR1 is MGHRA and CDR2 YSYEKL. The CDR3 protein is CASSHGTSGGVLDTQYF. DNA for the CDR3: TGCGCCAGCAGCCACGGGACTAGCGGGGGGGTTTTAGATACGCAGTATTTT.

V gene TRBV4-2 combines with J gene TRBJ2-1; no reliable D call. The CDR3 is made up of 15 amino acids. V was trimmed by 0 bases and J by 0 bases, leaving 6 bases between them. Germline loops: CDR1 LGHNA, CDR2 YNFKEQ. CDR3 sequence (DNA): TGTGCCAGCAGCCAAGATTGGAGCTCCTACAATGAGCAGTTCTTC. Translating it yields CASSQDWSSYNEQFF.

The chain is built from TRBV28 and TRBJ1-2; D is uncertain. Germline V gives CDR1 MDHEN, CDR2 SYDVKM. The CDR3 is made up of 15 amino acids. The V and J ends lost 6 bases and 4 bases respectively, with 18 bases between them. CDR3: CASSSWFGPGYGYTF. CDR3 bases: TGTGCCAGCAGCTCCTGGTTTGGGCCCGGCTATGGCTACACCTTC.

CDR3 protein: CASSVWGGQETQYF. CDR3 nucleotides: TGTGCCAGTAGTGTTTGGGGGGGACAAGAGACCCAGTACTTC. V is TRBV19 and J is TRBJ2-5; 7 bases match TRBD2. The CDR3 loop spans 14 amino acids. Germline V gene lookup returns CDR1 LNHDA and CDR2 SQIVND (reference sequence). Germline trimming cut 5 bases from V and 2 bases from J; bases unmatched to any gene: 5.

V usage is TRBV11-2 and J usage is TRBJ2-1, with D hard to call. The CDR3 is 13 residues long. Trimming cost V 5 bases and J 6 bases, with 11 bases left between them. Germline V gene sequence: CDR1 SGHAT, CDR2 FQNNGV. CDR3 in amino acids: CASSRIRVNEQFF. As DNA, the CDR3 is TGTGCCAGCAGCCGAATACGCGTCAATGAGCAGTTCTTC. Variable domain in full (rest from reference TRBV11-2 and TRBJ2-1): EAGVAQSPRYKIIEKRQSVAFWCNPISGHATLYWYQQILGQGPKLLIQFQNNGVVDDSQLPKDRFSAERLKGVDSTLKIQPAKLEDSAVYLCASSRIRVNEQFFGPGTRLTVL.

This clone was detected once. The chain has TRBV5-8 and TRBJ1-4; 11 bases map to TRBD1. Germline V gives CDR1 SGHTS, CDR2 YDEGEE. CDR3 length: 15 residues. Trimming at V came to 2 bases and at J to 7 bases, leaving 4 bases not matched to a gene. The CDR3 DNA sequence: TGTGCCAGCAGCTTACCCGGGACAGGGGGTGAAAAACTGTTTTTT. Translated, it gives CASSLPGTGGEKLFF.